This T cell receptor beta chain was obtained from a study of blood T cell repertoires in COVID-19. Overall study context: T cells, B-cell-depleted T cells, or PBMCs provided the cDNA or gDNA that served as material.

V dropped 4 bases and J dropped 8; count of bases not matched to a gene: 11. The CDR3 covers 15 residues. The V gene's germline CDR1 is SGHDN and CDR2 FVKESK. This clone showed up just a few times. Original methodology: How many nucleated cells were present was estimated from reference gene primer amplification. TCRdb's table, derived via immunoSEQ multiplex PCR, lists solely in-frame clones and lacks some. For V, J and clone size, that table is used; D and trimming come from the DNA. Altogether fewer than 200,000 clones are present, approximately 79% being singletons, with the ten largest covering about 25%.

V and J are TRBV14 and TRBJ1-2; 9 bases are a match to TRBD1. The sequence came from a woman in her 70s with acute or convalescent COVID-19. The sequencing input was peripheral blood. CDR3 protein: CASSRLAGTGQGYTF. The CDR3 nucleotides are TGTGCCAGCAGCCGCCTTGCCGGGACAGGGCAGGGCTACACCTTC.